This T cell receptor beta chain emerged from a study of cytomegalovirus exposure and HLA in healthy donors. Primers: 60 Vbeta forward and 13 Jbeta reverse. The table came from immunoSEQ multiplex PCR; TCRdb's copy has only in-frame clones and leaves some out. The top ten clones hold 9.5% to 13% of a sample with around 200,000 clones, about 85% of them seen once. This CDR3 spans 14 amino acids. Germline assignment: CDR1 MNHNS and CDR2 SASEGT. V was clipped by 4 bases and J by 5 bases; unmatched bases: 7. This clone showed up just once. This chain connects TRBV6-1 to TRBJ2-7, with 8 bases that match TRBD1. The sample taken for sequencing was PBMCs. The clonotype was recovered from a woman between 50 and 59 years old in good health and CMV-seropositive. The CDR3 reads CASSVSGQGHEQYF. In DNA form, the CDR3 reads TGTGCCAGCAGTGTGTCAGGACAGGGCCACGAGCAGTACTTC.